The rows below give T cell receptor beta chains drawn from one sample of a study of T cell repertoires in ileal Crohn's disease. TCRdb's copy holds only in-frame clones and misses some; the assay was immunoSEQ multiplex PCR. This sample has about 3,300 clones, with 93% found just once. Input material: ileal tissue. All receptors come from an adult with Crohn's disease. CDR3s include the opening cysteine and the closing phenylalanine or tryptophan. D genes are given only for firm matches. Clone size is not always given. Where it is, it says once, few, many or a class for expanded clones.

CASSLEGLAGPPSTDTQYF | TGCGCCAGCAGCTTGGAGGGACTAGCAGGTCCCCCTAGCACAGATACGCAGTATTTT | - | TRBD2 | TRBJ2-3 | TRBV5-1
CASSVQGGTEAFF | TGTGCCAGCAGCGTCCAAGGCGGCACTGAAGCTTTCTTT | - | - | TRBJ1-1 | TRBV9
CASSWTGRDSPLHF | TGTGCCAGCAGTTGGACAGGGCGGGATTCACCCCTCCACTTT | once | TRBD1 | TRBJ1-6 | TRBV27
CASSLSRLPDTQYF | TGTGCCAGCAGCTTAAGCCGACTGCCAGATACGCAGTATTTT | - | - | TRBJ2-3 | TRBV7-8
CASSVSRQGDNTGELFF | TGTGCCAGCAGCGTTAGCAGACAGGGGGACAACACCGGGGAGCTGTTTTTT | - | TRBD1 | TRBJ2-2 | TRBV9
CASSQQGASTEAFF | TGTGCCAGCAGCCAACAGGGGGCCAGCACTGAAGCTTTCTTT | - | TRBD1 | TRBJ1-1 | TRBV11-3
CASSDRATNEKLFF | TGTGCCAGCAGTGACAGAGCAACTAATGAAAAACTGTTTTTT | - | - | TRBJ1-4 | TRBV6-6
CASSTSGPNEQFF | TGTGCCAGCAGCACCAGCGGGCCCAATGAGCAGTTCTTC | once | - | TRBJ2-1 | TRBV5-5
CASSLVWEPQHF | TGTGCCAGCAGCTTAGTCTGGGAGCCCCAGCATTTT | - | - | TRBJ1-5 | TRBV7-8
CASSGLGRGVTEAFF | TGTGCCAGCAGTGGACTTGGCAGAGGGGTCACTGAAGCTTTCTTT | - | - | TRBJ1-1 | TRBV6-6
CAWSVMMGGSGNTIYF | TGTGCCTGGAGTGTAATGATGGGGGGCTCTGGAAACACCATATATTTT | - | - | TRBJ1-3 | TRBV30
CASSPSNSPLHF | TGTGCCAGTAGTCCAAGTAATTCACCCCTCCACTTT | - | - | TRBJ1-6 | TRBV19
CASSGTDRGMNTEAFF | TGTGCCAGCAGCGGGACGGACAGAGGAATGAACACTGAAGCTTTCTTT | - | - | TRBJ1-1 | TRBV5-6
CASSHTLRAGGRTDTQYF | TGCGCCAGCAGCCATACCCTGAGAGCCGGGGGCAGGACAGATACGCAGTATTTT | - | - | TRBJ2-3 | TRBV4-3
CASSNRQGWDEQYF | TGTGCCAGTAGTAACCGACAGGGTTGGGACGAGCAGTACTTC | - | TRBD1 | TRBJ2-7 | TRBV19
CASSPTGVSGNTIYF | TGTGCCAGCAGCCCAACAGGGGTCTCTGGAAACACCATATATTTT | - | TRBD1 | TRBJ1-3 | TRBV9
CASSPTGSYGYTF | TGTGCCAGCAGCCCGACAGGGAGCTATGGCTACACCTTC | - | TRBD1 | TRBJ1-2 | TRBV9
CASSYHTGYEQYF | TGTGCCAGCAGTTATCACACAGGGTACGAGCAGTACTTC | - | - | TRBJ2-7 | TRBV6-6
CASSEPQGLGYTF | TGTGCCAGCAGCGAACCTCAGGGGCTTGGCTACACCTTC | - | - | TRBJ1-2 | TRBV7-2
CASSQGLNYGYTF | TGTGCCAGTAGCCAGGGTCTGAACTATGGCTACACCTTC | - | - | TRBJ1-2 | TRBV19
CASSPQGRDNEQFF | TGTGCCAGCAGTCCCCAGGGGCGGGACAATGAGCAGTTCTTC | - | - | TRBJ2-1 | TRBV2
CASSKGGRYLF | TGTGCCAGTAGTAAGGGGGGCAGGTACCTCTTC | - | - | TRBJ2-1 | TRBV19
CASSIREAVNEQFF | TGTGCCAGTAGTATCCGGGAGGCTGTGAATGAGCAGTTCTTC | - | TRBD2 | TRBJ2-1 | TRBV19
CASSVDLGPYEQYF | TGTGCCAGCAGCGTAGATCTAGGACCCTACGAGCAGTACTTC | - | - | TRBJ2-7 | TRBV9
CAYSEGGIRYYGYTF | TGTGCCTATTCTGAGGGGGGAATTCGATACTATGGCTACACCTTC | - | - | TRBJ1-2 | TRBV7-9
CASSFNLLYRYEQYF | TGTGCCAGCAGCTTTAACCTCTTGTACCGCTACGAGCAGTACTTC | - | - | TRBJ2-7 | TRBV7-8
CASSPSEYGYTF | TGTGCCAGCAGCCCGTCGGAATATGGCTACACCTTC | once | - | TRBJ1-2 | TRBV7-9
CSAGQEGETQYF | TGCAGCGCTGGACAGGAGGGCGAGACCCAGTACTTC | - | - | TRBJ2-5 | TRBV29-1
CASSLLAGNNEQFF | TGTGCCAGCAGCTTACTAGCGGGAAACAATGAGCAGTTCTTC | - | TRBD2 | TRBJ2-1 | TRBV7-2
CASSLSGRVNTGELFF | TGTGCCAGCAGTTTATCGGGGCGGGTGAACACCGGGGAGCTGTTTTTT | - | - | TRBJ2-2 | TRBV27
CASTDPLAGGSCEQYF | TGTGCCAGCACCGATCCATTAGCGGGGGGGTCATGCGAGCAGTACTTC | - | - | TRBJ2-7 | TRBV21-1
CASSFLGTDTGELFF | TGTGCCAGCAGCTTTCTTGGAACAGACACCGGGGAGCTGTTTTTT | - | - | TRBJ2-2 | TRBV5-4
CSVGWPPGQGDYGYTF | TGCAGCGTGGGCTGGCCCCCGGGACAGGGGGACTATGGCTACACCTTC | few | TRBD1 | TRBJ1-2 | TRBV29-1
CASRTGGYSYNSPLHF | TGCGCCAGCCGGACAGGGGGCTACTCCTATAATTCACCCCTCCACTTT | - | TRBD1 | TRBJ1-6 | TRBV5-1
CASSPGGITEAFF | TGTGCCAGCAGCCCGGGGGGGATCACTGAAGCTTTCTTT | once | - | TRBJ1-1 | TRBV4-2
CAWALRYEQYF | TGTGCCTGGGCTTTGAGGTACGAGCAGTACTTC | - | - | TRBJ2-7 | TRBV30